This T cell receptor (beta chain) is from a study of T cells in Graves' hyperthyroidism and ophthalmopathy. Germline-derived CDR1 and CDR2 are DFQATT and SNEGSKA (reference sequence). Trimming left V 5 bases short and J 4 bases short, with 18 bases between. The length of the CDR3 is 14 residues. This clonotype turned up a few times. Amplified TCR beta CDR3 regions derived from RNA transcripts. Initially, a first-round RT-PCR of the TCR CDR3 employed the HTBI primer set. TCRdb analysed the multiplex PCR reads with MiXCR anew, one entry per CDR3 protein. Among roughly 840,000 distinct CDR3 sequences listed, 35% to 45% were seen once.

The sequence was obtained from a young man with Graves' hyperthyroidism. Input material: blood. The chain couples TRBV20-1 to TRBJ2-7, with D tentatively TRBD2 (6 bases). The CDR3, as DNA: TGCAGTGCTGAGGGCCCTCGTAGCGGATACGAGCAGTACTTC. It encodes CSAEGPRSGYEQYF.